The sequence of this TCR beta chain was determined in a study of blood T cell repertoires in COVID-19. About the study: Samples came from the United States, Italy and Spain, spanning acute and convalescent COVID-19. PBMCs, B-cell-depleted T cells, or T cells provided the cDNA or gDNA that made up the material.

This clone was observed a single time. In the source study's methods: Estimated nucleated cell counts came from reference gene primer amplification. TCRdb's table, derived via immunoSEQ multiplex PCR, lists solely in-frame clones and lacks some. V, J and clone size are those of that table, while D and trimming were read from the DNA. The sample includes around 94,000 clones, around 88% seen only once; the top ten take approximately 1.7%. The clonotype comes from a man of 80 years or more with acute or convalescent COVID-19. Sequences were obtained from peripheral blood.

CDR3 DNA sequence: TGTGCCAGCTCTCTACAGGGTGGTCAGCCCCAGCATTTT. Its translation: CASSLQGGQPQHF. The J gene is TRBJ1-5, the V gene TRBV18; possibly TRBD1 for D (6 bases). The CDR3 totals 13 residues. From germline, CDR1 is KGHSH and CDR2 LQKENI. Trimming cost V 6 bases and J 6 bases, with 12 bases left between them.